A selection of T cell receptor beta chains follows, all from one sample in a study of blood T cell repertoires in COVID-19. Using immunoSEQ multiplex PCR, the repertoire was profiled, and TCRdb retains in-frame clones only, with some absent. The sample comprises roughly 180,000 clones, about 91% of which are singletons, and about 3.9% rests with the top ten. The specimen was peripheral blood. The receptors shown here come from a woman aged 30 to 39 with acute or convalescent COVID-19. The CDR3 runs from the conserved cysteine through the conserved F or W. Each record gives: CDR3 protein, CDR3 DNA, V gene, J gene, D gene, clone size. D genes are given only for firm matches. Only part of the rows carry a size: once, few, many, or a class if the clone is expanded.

CDR3: CASSLWSVAFF; DNA: TGTGCCAGCAGCTTATGGAGTGTGGCTTTCTTT; V: TRBV7-2; J: TRBJ1-1; D: NA; size: NA
CDR3: CASITANYGYTF; DNA: TGTGCCAGCATCACTGCTAACTATGGCTACACCTTC; V: TRBV9; J: TRBJ1-2; D: NA; size: NA
CDR3: CATSRGTGSHIQYF; DNA: TGTGCCACCAGCAGAGGGACAGGGTCCCACATTCAGTACTTC; V: TRBV15; J: TRBJ2-4; D: TRBD1; size: NA
CDR3: CASRITGTGKEKLFF; DNA: TGTGCCAGTAGAATTACCGGGACAGGGAAGGAAAAACTGTTTTTT; V: TRBV19; J: TRBJ1-4; D: TRBD1; size: few
CDR3: CASSLYDEQYF; DNA: TGTGCCAGCAGCTTATATGACGAGCAGTACTTC; V: TRBV11-3; J: TRBJ2-7; D: NA; size: NA
CDR3: CASGIPGDSGNTIYF; DNA: TGTGCCAGTGGTATACCCGGAGACTCTGGAAACACCATATATTTT; V: TRBV27; J: TRBJ1-3; D: NA; size: NA
CDR3: CASSATLSGNQPQHF; DNA: TGTGCCAGCAGCGCGACATTATCGGGCAATCAGCCCCAGCATTTT; V: TRBV6-6; J: TRBJ1-5; D: NA; size: NA
CDR3: CASSLLTGYGANVLTF; DNA: TGTGCCAGCAGTTTGCTTACAGGGTATGGGGCCAACGTCCTGACTTTC; V: TRBV6-5; J: TRBJ2-6; D: NA; size: NA
CDR3: CASSLGDEQFF; DNA: TGTGCCAGCTCACTGGGAGATGAGCAGTTCTTC; V: TRBV18; J: TRBJ2-1; D: NA; size: NA
CDR3: CASSTGGTASYNEQFF; DNA: TGTGCCAGCAGTACGGGGGGGACAGCTTCCTACAATGAGCAGTTCTTC; V: TRBV28; J: TRBJ2-1; D: NA; size: NA
CDR3: CASSGGQPRREKLFF; DNA: TGTGCCAGCAGCGGGGGACAGCCGAGACGGGAAAAACTGTTTTTT; V: TRBV5-6; J: TRBJ1-4; D: TRBD1; size: NA
CDR3: CASSFGTGEVEQYF; DNA: TGCGCCAGCAGCTTTGGAACGGGAGAAGTGGAGCAGTACTTC; V: TRBV5-1; J: TRBJ2-7; D: NA; size: NA
CDR3: CASSQELTDTQYF; DNA: TGTGCCAGCAGCCAAGAACTCACAGATACGCAGTATTTT; V: TRBV4-2; J: TRBJ2-3; D: NA; size: NA
CDR3: CASSLGDRAPYEQYF; DNA: TGCGCCAGCAGCTTGGGGGACAGGGCCCCGTACGAGCAGTACTTC; V: TRBV5-1; J: TRBJ2-7; D: TRBD1; size: NA
CDR3: CASGIGGVASNQPQHF; DNA: TGTGCTAGTGGTATCGGGGGAGTAGCGAGCAATCAGCCCCAGCATTTT; V: TRBV12-5; J: TRBJ1-5; D: NA; size: NA
CDR3: CASSITGGVTDTQYF; DNA: TGTGCCAGCAGCATAACTGGAGGCGTCACAGATACGCAGTATTTT; V: TRBV6-5; J: TRBJ2-3; D: NA; size: once
CDR3: CASSLSGGGYEQYF; DNA: TGTGCCAGCAGCCTTTCAGGGGGCGGATACGAGCAGTACTTC; V: TRBV7-2; J: TRBJ2-7; D: TRBD1; size: NA
CDR3: CASNGTSGRRDYNEQFF; DNA: TGTGCCAGCAATGGCACTAGCGGGAGACGGGACTACAATGAGCAGTTCTTC; V: TRBV27; J: TRBJ2-1; D: TRBD2; size: once
CDR3: CASGLAGTDTQYF; DNA: TGCGCCAGTGGACTAGCGGGCACAGATACGCAGTATTTT; V: TRBV10-1; J: TRBJ2-3; D: TRBD2; size: NA
CDR3: CASGTSALPGELFF; DNA: TGCGCCTCCGGCACTAGCGCACTCCCCGGGGAGCTGTTTTTT; V: TRBV10-1; J: TRBJ2-2; D: TRBD2; size: few
CDR3: CASSLSSGASDTQYF; DNA: TGTGCCAGCAGCTTAAGTAGCGGGGCCAGTGATACGCAGTATTTT; V: TRBV7-2; J: TRBJ2-3; D: TRBD2; size: NA
CDR3: CASSRRTGEDEQYF; DNA: TGTGCCAGCAGTAGAAGGACAGGGGAGGACGAGCAGTACTTC; V: TRBV6-5; J: TRBJ2-7; D: TRBD1; size: NA
CDR3: CASSLGQLGDEQYF; DNA: TGCGCCAGCAGCTTGGGACAGTTAGGCGACGAGCAGTACTTC; V: TRBV5-1; J: TRBJ2-7; D: NA; size: few
CDR3: CASSMSMNTEAFF; DNA: TGTGCCAGTAGTATGAGCATGAACACTGAAGCTTTCTTT; V: TRBV19; J: TRBJ1-1; D: NA; size: few
CDR3: CASRGRETQYF; DNA: TGTGCCAGCAGGGGCCGGGAGACCCAGTACTTC; V: TRBV6-5; J: TRBJ2-5; D: NA; size: NA
CDR3: CASSEELAKDANTGELFF; DNA: TGTGCCAGCAGTGAGGAACTAGCGAAAGACGCGAACACCGGGGAGCTGTTTTTT; V: TRBV2; J: TRBJ2-2; D: TRBD2; size: NA
CDR3: CASSYSRDNEQFF; DNA: TGTGCCAGCAGTTACTCGAGGGACAATGAGCAGTTCTTC; V: TRBV6-6; J: TRBJ2-1; D: NA; size: once
CDR3: CASSLRGTAANYGYTF; DNA: TGTGCCAGCAGTTTGAGGGGGACAGCAGCTAACTATGGCTACACCTTC; V: TRBV27; J: TRBJ1-2; D: TRBD1; size: NA
CDR3: CAGQAGVSTDTQYF; DNA: TGTGCCGGTCAAGCGGGAGTAAGCACAGATACGCAGTATTTT; V: TRBV2; J: TRBJ2-3; D: TRBD2; size: NA
CDR3: CSGTSGSYEQFF; DNA: TGCAGCGGGACTAGCGGGAGCTATGAGCAGTTCTTC; V: TRBV29-1; J: TRBJ2-1; D: TRBD2; size: NA
CDR3: CASSPGLAGVGVRYNEQFF; DNA: TGTGCCAGCAGCCCGGGACTAGCGGGAGTCGGTGTTAGGTACAATGAGCAGTTCTTC; V: TRBV7-6; J: TRBJ2-1; D: TRBD2; size: NA
CDR3: CASSIDPGGGTEAFF; DNA: TGTGCCAGTAGTATAGATCCGGGGGGCGGCACTGAAGCTTTCTTT; V: TRBV19; J: TRBJ1-1; D: NA; size: NA
CDR3: CAWLEGYTF; DNA: TGTGCCTGGTTAGAGGGCTACACCTTC; V: TRBV30; J: TRBJ1-2; D: NA; size: NA
CDR3: CASSGTGWNSPLHF; DNA: TGTGCCAGCAGCGGGACAGGTTGGAATTCACCCCTCCACTTT; V: TRBV2; J: TRBJ1-6; D: TRBD1; size: NA
CDR3: CASSLFGTGQAFF; DNA: TGTGCCAGCAGTTTGTTCGGGACAGGGCAAGCTTTCTTT; V: TRBV27; J: TRBJ1-1; D: TRBD1; size: NA
CDR3: CATSTGAYNEQFF; DNA: TGCGCCACCTCTACGGGTGCCTACAATGAGCAGTTCTTC; V: TRBV4-1; J: TRBJ2-1; D: NA; size: NA
CDR3: CRPQGLETQYF; DNA: TGCAGGCCACAGGGGTTAGAGACCCAGTACTTC; V: TRBV20-1; J: TRBJ2-5; D: TRBD1; size: many
CDR3: CASSLILSDEQFF; DNA: TGTGCCAGCAGCTTGATACTTTCGGATGAGCAGTTCTTC; V: TRBV5-4; J: TRBJ2-1; D: NA; size: NA
CDR3: CASGEQGNYGYTF; DNA: TGCGCCAGCGGCGAACAGGGGAACTATGGCTACACCTTC; V: TRBV5-1; J: TRBJ1-2; D: TRBD1; size: NA
CDR3: CASTRTPTGELFF; DNA: TGTGCCAGCACCCGGACACCCACCGGGGAGCTGTTTTTT; V: TRBV2; J: TRBJ2-2; D: NA; size: NA
CDR3: CASSLFHSTDTQYF; DNA: TGTGCCAGCAGTTTATTTCACTCCACAGATACGCAGTATTTT; V: TRBV27; J: TRBJ2-3; D: NA; size: once
CDR3: CASGTFNEQYF; DNA: TGTGCCAGCGGGACTTTCAACGAGCAGTACTTC; V: TRBV27; J: TRBJ2-7; D: NA; size: NA
CDR3: CSVGGPQTGELFF; DNA: TGCAGCGTTGGGGGGCCCCAAACCGGGGAGCTGTTTTTT; V: TRBV29-1; J: TRBJ2-2; D: NA; size: NA
CDR3: CASSLYGVNYGYTF; DNA: TGTGCCAGCAGTTTATACGGGGTGAACTATGGCTACACCTTC; V: TRBV28; J: TRBJ1-2; D: NA; size: NA